This entry concerns a single T cell receptor (beta chain). Its cognate antigen is unknown. Trimming stripped 3 bases from V and 8 bases from J, with 10 bases between. Germline V CDR1 and CDR2: GTSNPN, SVGIG (reference sequence). The CDR3 length is 11 residues. The treatment was: oral pan-JAK inhibitor, 5-10 mg twice daily. These data belong to a study of CD8+ T cells in alopecia areata. Regarding the study as a whole: Throughout tofacitinib, many expanded lesional clones continued to persist in scalp and blood.

cDNA prepared by RNA extraction and subsequent reverse transcription served as the template for sequencing. Only in-frame clones appear in the TCRdb table, and some are missing; sequencing was by immunoSEQ multiplex PCR. The sample has 150,000 to 250,000 clones, 50% to 60% seen once; the top ten hold around 3%. The clonotype comes from a human donor with alopecia areata. The chain employs TRBV30 and TRBJ1-2; no clear D. This material consisted of CD4+ T cells sorted from blood, taken at week 4, from a patient treated with tofacitinib. CDR3 residues: CAWSSGQGYTF. The DNA for the CDR3 is TGTGCCTGGAGCTCGGGCCAAGGCTACACCTTC.